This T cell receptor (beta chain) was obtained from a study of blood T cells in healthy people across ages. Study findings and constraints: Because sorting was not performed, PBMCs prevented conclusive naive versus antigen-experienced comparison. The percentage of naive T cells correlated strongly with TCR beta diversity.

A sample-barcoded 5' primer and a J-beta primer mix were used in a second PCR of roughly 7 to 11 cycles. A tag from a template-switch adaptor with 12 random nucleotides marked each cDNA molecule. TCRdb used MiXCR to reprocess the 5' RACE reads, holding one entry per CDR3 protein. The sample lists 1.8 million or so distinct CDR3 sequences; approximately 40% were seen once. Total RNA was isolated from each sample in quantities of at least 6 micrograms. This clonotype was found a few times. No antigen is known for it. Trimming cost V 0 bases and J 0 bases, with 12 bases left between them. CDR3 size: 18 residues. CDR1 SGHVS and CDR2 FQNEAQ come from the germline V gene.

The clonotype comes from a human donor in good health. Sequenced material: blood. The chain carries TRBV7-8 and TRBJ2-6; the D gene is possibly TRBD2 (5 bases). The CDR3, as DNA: TGTGCCAGCAGCTTAGCCCCAGGACTCTACTCTGGGGCCAACGTCCTGACTTTC. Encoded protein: CASSLAPGLYSGANVLTF. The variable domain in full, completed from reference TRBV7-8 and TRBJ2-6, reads GAGVSQSPRYKVAKRGQDVALRCDPISGHVSLFWYQQALGQGPEFLTYFQNEAQLDKSGLPSDRFFAERPEGSVSTLKIQRTQQEDSAVYLCASSLAPGLYSGANVLTFGAGSRLTVL.